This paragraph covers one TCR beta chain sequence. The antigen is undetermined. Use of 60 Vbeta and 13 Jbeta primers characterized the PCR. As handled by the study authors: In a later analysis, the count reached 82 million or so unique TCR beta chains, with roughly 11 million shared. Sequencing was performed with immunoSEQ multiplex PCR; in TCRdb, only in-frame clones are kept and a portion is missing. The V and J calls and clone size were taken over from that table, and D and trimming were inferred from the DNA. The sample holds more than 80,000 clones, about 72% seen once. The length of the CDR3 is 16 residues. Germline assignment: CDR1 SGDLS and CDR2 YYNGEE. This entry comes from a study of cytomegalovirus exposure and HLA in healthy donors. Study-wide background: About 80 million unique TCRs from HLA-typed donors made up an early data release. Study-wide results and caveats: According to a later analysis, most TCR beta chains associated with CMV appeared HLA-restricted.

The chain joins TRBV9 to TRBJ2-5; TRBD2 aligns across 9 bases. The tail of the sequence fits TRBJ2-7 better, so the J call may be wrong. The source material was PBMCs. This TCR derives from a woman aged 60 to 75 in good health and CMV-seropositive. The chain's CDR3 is CASSVAASGAVYEQYF. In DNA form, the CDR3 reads TGTGCCAGCAGCGTAGCTGCTAGCGGGGCGGTATACGAGCAGTACTTC.